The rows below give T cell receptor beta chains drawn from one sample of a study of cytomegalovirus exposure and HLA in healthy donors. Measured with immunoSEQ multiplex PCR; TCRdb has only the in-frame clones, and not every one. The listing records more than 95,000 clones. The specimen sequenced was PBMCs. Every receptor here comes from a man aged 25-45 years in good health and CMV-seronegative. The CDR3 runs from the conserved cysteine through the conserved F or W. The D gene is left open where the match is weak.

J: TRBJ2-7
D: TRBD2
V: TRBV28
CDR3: CASSLSVGASGTYEQYF
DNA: TGTGCCAGCAGTTTATCGGTTGGGGCTAGCGGAACCTACGAGCAGTACTTC

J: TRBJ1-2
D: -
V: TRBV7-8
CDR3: CASSLARQGSTLMGYTF
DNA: TGTGCCAGCAGCTTAGCTCGGCAGGGAAGCACGCTGATGGGCTACACCTTC

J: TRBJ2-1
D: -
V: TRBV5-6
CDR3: CASSFLNTGGGNEQFF
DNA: TGTGCCAGCAGCTTCCTGAACACAGGGGGGGGCAATGAGCAGTTCTTC

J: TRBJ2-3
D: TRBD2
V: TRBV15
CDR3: CATSRDLLAGFTDTQYF
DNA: TGTGCCACCAGCAGAGATCTGCTAGCGGGATTTACAGATACGCAGTATTTT

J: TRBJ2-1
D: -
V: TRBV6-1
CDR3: CASRPTGSSYNEQFF
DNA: TGTGCCAGCAGGCCTACAGGGAGCTCCTACAATGAGCAGTTCTTC

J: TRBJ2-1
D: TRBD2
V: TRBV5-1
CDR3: CASSLLLAGDNEQFF
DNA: TGCGCCAGCAGCTTGTTACTAGCGGGAGATAATGAGCAGTTCTTC

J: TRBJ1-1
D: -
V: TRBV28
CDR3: CASRGTLGTEAFF
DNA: TGTGCCAGCAGGGGGACACTGGGCACTGAAGCTTTCTTT

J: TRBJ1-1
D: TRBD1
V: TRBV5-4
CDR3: CASSWDRGPEAFF
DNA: TGTGCCAGCAGCTGGGACAGGGGACCTGAAGCTTTCTTT

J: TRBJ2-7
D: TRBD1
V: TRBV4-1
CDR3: CASSPREGGNEQYF
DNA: TGCGCCAGCAGCCCGAGGGAAGGGGGCAACGAGCAGTACTTC

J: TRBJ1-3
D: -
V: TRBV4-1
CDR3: CASSAGGTIYF
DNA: TGCGCCAGCAGCGCCGGGGGCACCATATATTTT

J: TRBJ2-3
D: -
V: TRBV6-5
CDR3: CASSYLDGLADTQYF
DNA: TGTGCCAGCAGTTACCTCGATGGGCTAGCGGATACGCAGTATTTT

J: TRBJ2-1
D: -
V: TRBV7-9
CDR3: CASSLGRREQFF
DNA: TGTGCCAGCAGCTTAGGCAGGCGAGAGCAGTTCTTC

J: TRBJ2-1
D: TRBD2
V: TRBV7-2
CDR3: CASMRGVMYNEQFF
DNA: TGTGCCAGCATGCGGGGGGTAATGTACAATGAGCAGTTCTTC

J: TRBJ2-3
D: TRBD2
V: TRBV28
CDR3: CASRIGTSGEWDTDTQYF
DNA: TGTGCCAGCAGGATCGGGACTAGCGGGGAGTGGGACACAGATACGCAGTATTTT

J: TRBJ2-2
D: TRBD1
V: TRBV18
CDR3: CASSPRDREVLFF
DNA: TGTGCCAGCTCACCCCGGGACAGGGAAGTGCTGTTTTTT

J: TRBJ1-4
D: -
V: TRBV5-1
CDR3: CASSFLASDRLINEKLFF
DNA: TGCGCCAGCAGCTTCCTCGCCTCGGACAGACTAATTAATGAAAAACTGTTTTTT

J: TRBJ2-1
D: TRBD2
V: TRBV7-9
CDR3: CASSILAGGINEQFF
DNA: TGTGCCAGCAGCATTCTAGCGGGAGGGATCAATGAGCAGTTCTTC

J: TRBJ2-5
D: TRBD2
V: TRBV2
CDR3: CASRATSGRAVWQETQYF
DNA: TGTGCCAGCAGGGCCACTAGCGGGAGGGCCGTATGGCAAGAGACCCAGTACTTC

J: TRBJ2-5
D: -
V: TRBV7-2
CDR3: CASSLGRGETQYF
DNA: TGTGCCAGCAGCTTAGGTAGGGGAGAGACCCAGTACTTC

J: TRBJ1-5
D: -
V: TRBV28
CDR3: CASSAQEGSGQPQHF
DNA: TGTGCCAGCAGTGCACAGGAGGGGAGTGGTCAGCCCCAGCATTTT

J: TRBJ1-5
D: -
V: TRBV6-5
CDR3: CASSYSLADQPQHF
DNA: TGTGCCAGCAGTTACTCTCTGGCGGATCAGCCCCAGCATTTT

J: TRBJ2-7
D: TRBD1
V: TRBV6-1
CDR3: CASSRDSGTYEQYF
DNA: TGTGCCAGCAGCCGGGACAGCGGAACCTACGAGCAGTACTTC

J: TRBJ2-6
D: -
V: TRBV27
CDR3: CASSRISSERGTNVLTF
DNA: TGTGCCAGCAGCCGAATTTCGTCGGAGCGCGGGACCAACGTCCTGACTTTC

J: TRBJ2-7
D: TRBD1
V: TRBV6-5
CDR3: CASSYFGDRVHEQYF
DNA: TGTGCCAGCAGTTACTTTGGGGACAGGGTACACGAGCAGTACTTC

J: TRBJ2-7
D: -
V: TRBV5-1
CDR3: CASSLVGTNAYEQYF
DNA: TGCGCCAGCAGCTTGGTAGGGACAAACGCCTACGAGCAGTACTTC

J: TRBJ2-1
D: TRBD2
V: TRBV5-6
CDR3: CASSPGTSGSDEQFF
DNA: TGTGCCAGCAGCCCCGGGACTAGCGGGAGTGATGAGCAGTTCTTC

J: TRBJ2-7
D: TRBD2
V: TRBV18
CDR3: CASSRSGLAGGLEQYF
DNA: TGTGCCAGCTCACGTTCGGGACTAGCGGGAGGGTTGGAGCAGTACTTC

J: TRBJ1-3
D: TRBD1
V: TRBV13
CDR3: CASREGARGNTIYF
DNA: TGTGCCAGCAGAGAGGGGGCGCGGGGAAACACCATATATTTT

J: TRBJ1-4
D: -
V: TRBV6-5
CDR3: CASSQGSLREKLFF
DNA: TGTGCCAGCAGTCAGGGCTCCCTCCGGGAAAAACTGTTTTTT

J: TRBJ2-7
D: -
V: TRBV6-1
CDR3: CASSEIRGLSEQYF
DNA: TGTGCCAGCAGTGAAATTCGAGGTTTAAGCGAGCAGTACTTC

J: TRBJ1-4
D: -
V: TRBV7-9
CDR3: CASRDILEEKLFF
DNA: TGTGCCAGCAGGGACATCCTGGAGGAAAAACTGTTTTTT

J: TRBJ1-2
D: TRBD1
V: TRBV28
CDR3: CASSPGQGRIYGYTF
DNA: TGTGCCAGCAGTCCGGGACAGGGGCGAATCTATGGCTACACCTTC

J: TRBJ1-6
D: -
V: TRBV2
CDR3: CASSSQRNSPLHF
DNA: TGTGCCAGCAGTAGTCAGCGGAATTCACCCCTCCACTTT

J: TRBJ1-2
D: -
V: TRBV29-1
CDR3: CSVVQGLYGYTF
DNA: TGCAGCGTTGTACAGGGCCTCTATGGCTACACCTTC

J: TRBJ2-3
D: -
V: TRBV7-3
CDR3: CASSRASTDTQYF
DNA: TGTGCCAGCAGCCGAGCAAGCACAGATACGCAGTATTTT

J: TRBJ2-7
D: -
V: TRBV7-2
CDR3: CASSFDGTYEQYF
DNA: TGTGCCAGCAGCTTTGACGGGACCTACGAGCAGTACTTC

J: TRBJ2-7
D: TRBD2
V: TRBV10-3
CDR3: CAIVRSFGTRGLEQYF
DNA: TGTGCCATCGTTCGTAGTTTTGGGACTAGGGGACTCGAGCAGTACTTC

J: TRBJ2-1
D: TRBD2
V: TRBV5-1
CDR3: CASSLVSAGGENEQFF
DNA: TGCGCCAGCAGCTTGGTTTCGGCGGGAGGGGAAAATGAGCAGTTCTTC

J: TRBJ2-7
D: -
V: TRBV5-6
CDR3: CASSSSRGLQGSEQYF
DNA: TGTGCCAGCAGCTCCAGTAGAGGACTACAAGGTTCCGAGCAGTACTTC

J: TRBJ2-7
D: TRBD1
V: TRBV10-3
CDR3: CATGGTGGFEQYF
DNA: TGTGCCACTGGCGGGACAGGGGGCTTCGAGCAGTACTTC

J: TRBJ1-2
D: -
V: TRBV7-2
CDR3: CASSLQGYGYTF
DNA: TGTGCCAGCAGCCTACAGGGCTATGGCTACACCTTC

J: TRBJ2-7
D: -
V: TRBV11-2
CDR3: CASSLSRGIAYEQYF
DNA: TGTGCCAGCAGCTTATCTCGGGGGATTGCCTACGAGCAGTACTTC

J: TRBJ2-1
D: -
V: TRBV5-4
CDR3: CASSLEGSTGEQFF
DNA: TGTGCCAGCAGCTTAGAAGGGAGCACGGGTGAGCAGTTCTTC

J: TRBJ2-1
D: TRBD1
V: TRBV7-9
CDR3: CASSPWTGLNEQFF
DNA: TGTGCCAGCAGCCCCTGGACAGGCCTCAATGAGCAGTTCTTC

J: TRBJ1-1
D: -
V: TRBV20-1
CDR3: CSALGATEAFF
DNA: TGCAGTGCGTTAGGGGCCACTGAAGCTTTCTTT

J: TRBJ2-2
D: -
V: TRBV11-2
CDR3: CASSYKFELFF
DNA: TGTGCCAGCAGCTATAAATTCGAGCTGTTTTTT

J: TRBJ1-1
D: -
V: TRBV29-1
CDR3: CSVFLNSNTEAFF
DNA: TGCAGCGTTTTTTTGAACTCGAACACTGAAGCTTTCTTT

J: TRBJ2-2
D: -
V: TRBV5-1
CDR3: CASSLGAAPGELFF
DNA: TGCGCCAGCAGCTTGGGGGCCGCGCCGGGGGAGCTGTTTTTT

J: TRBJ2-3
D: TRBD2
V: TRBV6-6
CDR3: CAAPRTSGSLDTQYF
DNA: TGTGCCGCCCCAAGGACTAGCGGGAGCCTGGATACGCAGTATTTT

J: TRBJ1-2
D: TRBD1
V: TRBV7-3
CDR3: CASSTAGGDGYTF
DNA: TGTGCCAGCAGCACCGCAGGGGGCGATGGCTACACCTTC

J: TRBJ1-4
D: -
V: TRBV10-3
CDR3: CAISEGRGAPSEKLFF
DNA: TGTGCCATCAGTGAGGGGAGGGGCGCGCCCTCTGAAAAACTGTTTTTT

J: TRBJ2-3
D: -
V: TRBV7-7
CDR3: CASSLGVLHTDTQYF
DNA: TGTGCTAGCAGCTTAGGGGTACTACACACAGATACGCAGTATTTT

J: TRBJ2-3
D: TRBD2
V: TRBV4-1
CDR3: CASSLIGLAVDTQYF
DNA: TGCGCCAGCAGCCTGATCGGACTAGCGGTAGATACGCAGTATTTT

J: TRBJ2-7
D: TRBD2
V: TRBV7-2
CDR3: CASSWTSSSNEQYF
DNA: TGTGCCAGCAGCTGGACTAGCAGTTCCAACGAGCAGTACTTC

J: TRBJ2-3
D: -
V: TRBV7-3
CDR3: CASSLESDTQYF
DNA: TGTGCCAGCAGCTTAGAGTCAGATACGCAGTATTTT

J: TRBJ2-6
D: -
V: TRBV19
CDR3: CASRSPGANVLTF
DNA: TGTGCCAGTAGGAGTCCTGGGGCCAACGTCCTGACTTTC

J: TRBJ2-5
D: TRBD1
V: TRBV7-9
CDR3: CASSWTGPETQYF
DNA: TGTGCCAGCAGTTGGACAGGGCCGGAGACCCAGTACTTC

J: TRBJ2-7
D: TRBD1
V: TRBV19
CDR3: CASSLDSAGGYEQYF
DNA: TGTGCCAGTAGTCTTGACTCCGCAGGGGGCTACGAGCAGTACTTC